A selection of T cell receptor beta chains follows, all from one sample in a study of graft-versus-host responses after intestinal transplantation. Sequencing used immunoSEQ multiplex PCR; TCRdb keeps in-frame clones, though not all of them. The sample holds some 31,000 clones, around 92% seen once. The material sequenced was PBMCs, taken approximately ten weeks after intestinal transplant. The receptor set was obtained from a human patient who received an intestinal transplant, so some T cells may come from the graft donor. The CDR3 runs from the conserved cysteine through the conserved F or W. D genes are given only for firm matches. Clone size is not always given. Where it is, it says once, few, many or a class for expanded clones.

j_call d_call clone_size v_call cdr3_aa cdr3_nt
TRBJ2-3 TRBD2 . TRBV6-5 CASSRLAASTDTQYF TGTGCCAGCAGCCGACTAGCGGCTAGTACAGATACGCAGTATTTT
TRBJ2-7 . once TRBV21-1 CASSKAGEWEQYF TGTGCCAGCAGCAAAGCGGGGGAGTGGGAGCAGTACTTC
TRBJ2-1 . . TRBV6-6 CASNDWVDEQFF TGTGCCAGCAACGACTGGGTCGATGAGCAGTTCTTC
TRBJ2-1 TRBD2 . TRBV28 CASRPLGGSRCEQFF TGTGCCAGCAGGCCCCTGGGAGGGAGTAGATGTGAGCAGTTCTTC
TRBJ2-7 TRBD2 . TRBV6-1 CASNGLAGVYEQYF TGTGCCAGCAATGGACTAGCGGGAGTTTACGAGCAGTACTTC
TRBJ1-6 TRBD1 . TRBV7-9 CASSFWPQGAFRSPLHF TGTGCCAGCAGCTTTTGGCCACAGGGGGCGTTTCGTTCACCCCTCCACTTT
TRBJ2-5 . . TRBV4-1 CASSQVTKETQYF TGCGCCAGCAGCCAAGTTACAAAAGAGACCCAGTACTTC
TRBJ1-2 . few TRBV7-9 CASSPSLVSYGYTF TGTGCCAGCAGCCCATCCCTAGTTAGCTATGGCTACACCTTC
TRBJ2-7 TRBD1 . TRBV4-3 CASSQERDRAYEQYF TGCGCCAGCAGCCAAGAGAGGGACAGGGCCTACGAGCAGTACTTC
TRBJ2-1 . . TRBV30 CACRGDGNEQFF TGTGCTTGTCGGGGCGACGGGAATGAGCAGTTCTTC
TRBJ2-7 . . TRBV27 CASSYRGGYEQYF TGTGCCAGCAGTTATAGAGGGGGCTACGAGCAGTACTTC
TRBJ2-1 TRBD2 . TRBV4-1 CASSQEGPGLAGYNEQFF TGCGCCAGCAGCCAAGAAGGGCCGGGACTAGCGGGCTACAATGAGCAGTTCTTC
TRBJ1-1 . . TRBV19 CASMENTEAFF TGTGCCAGTATGGAAAACACTGAAGCTTTCTTT
TRBJ1-1 . . TRBV19 CASSIVPSTEAFF TGTGCCAGTAGTATAGTCCCCTCCACTGAAGCTTTCTTT
TRBJ2-2 . once TRBV9 CASSAHTEQYTGELFF TGTGCCAGCAGCGCCCACACCGAGCAGTACACCGGGGAGCTGTTTTTT
TRBJ2-7 . . TRBV14 CASSQENRVSSEQYF TGTGCCAGCAGCCAAGAAAACAGGGTTTCTTCCGAGCAGTACTTC
TRBJ1-4 . . TRBV6-6 CASSANRVITNEKLFF TGTGCCAGCAGTGCGAACAGGGTGATCACTAATGAAAAACTGTTTTTT
TRBJ2-7 TRBD1 . TRBV5-1 CASNIQGAIQTYEQYF TGCGCCAGCAACATACAGGGGGCAATTCAGACCTACGAGCAGTACTTC
TRBJ2-2 . . TRBV4-1 CASSIIGDNIGELFF TGCGCCAGCAGTATCATTGGGGATAACATCGGGGAGCTGTTTTTT
TRBJ2-7 TRBD2 once TRBV27 CASSLSTSGGYEQYF TGTGCCAGCAGTTTGTCGACTAGCGGGGGCTACGAGCAGTACTTC
TRBJ1-5 TRBD1 . TRBV30 CAWSVTGSQPQHF TGTGCCTGGAGTGTGACAGGGTCCCAGCCCCAGCATTTT
TRBJ1-5 . . TRBV4-1 CASSQGNRQPQHF TGCGCCAGCAGCCAGGGGAATCGGCAGCCCCAGCATTTT
TRBJ2-1 . few TRBV27 CASSLGGPGNEQFF TGTGCCAGCAGTTTAGGGGGTCCGGGGAATGAGCAGTTCTTC
TRBJ2-1 . . TRBV25-1 CASSEYTGGPGNEQFF TGTGCCAGCAGTGAATATACGGGGGGCCCCGGGAATGAGCAGTTCTTC
TRBJ2-1 . . TRBV7-9 CASSSHVESLNEQFF TGTGCCAGCAGCTCCCACGTAGAATCTTTGAATGAGCAGTTCTTC
TRBJ1-6 TRBD1 . TRBV5-1 CASSLMVGTVLAALHF TGCGCCAGCAGCTTGATGGTTGGGACAGTCCTTGCGGCCCTCCACTTT
TRBJ2-7 . . TRBV27 CASSLPHGEQYF TGTGCCAGCAGTTTACCACATGGGGAGCAGTACTTC
TRBJ2-7 TRBD2 few TRBV4-3 CASSHLLAGGPGDEQYF TGCGCCAGCAGCCACCTACTAGCGGGGGGACCAGGGGACGAGCAGTACTTC
TRBJ2-5 TRBD2 . TRBV2 CASRRLADQETQYF TGTGCCAGCAGGCGACTAGCGGACCAAGAGACCCAGTACTTC
TRBJ2-7 TRBD2 . TRBV4-1 CASGAGESSYEQYF TGCGCCAGCGGAGCGGGAGAGAGCTCCTACGAGCAGTACTTC
TRBJ1-1 . . TRBV5-1 CASSLHRWGTEAFF TGCGCCAGCAGCCTACACCGGTGGGGTACTGAAGCTTTCTTT
TRBJ2-7 TRBD2 . TRBV7-6 CASSLVRGRADEQYF TGTGCCAGCAGCTTAGTCCGCGGGAGGGCCGACGAGCAGTACTTC
TRBJ2-7 TRBD1 . TRBV4-1 CASSPQYKDRAYEQYF TGCGCCAGCAGCCCGCAATACAAAGACAGGGCCTACGAGCAGTACTTC
TRBJ2-7 . . TRBV1 CTSSQDGIRRDTYEQYF TGCACCAGCAGCCAAGACGGCATCCGACGTGATACCTACGAGCAGTACTTC
TRBJ2-3 TRBD2 . TRBV6-5 CASSSPAGSTDTQYF TGTGCCAGCAGTTCTCCAGCGGGGAGCACAGATACGCAGTATTTT
TRBJ2-1 TRBD2 . TRBV28 CASSLYRGLSNEQFF TGTGCCAGCAGTTTATATAGGGGACTATCCAATGAGCAGTTCTTC
TRBJ1-2 . . TRBV7-9 CASSLVPQYGLHGYTF TGTGCCAGCAGCTTAGTGCCTCAATATGGACTTCATGGCTACACCTTC
TRBJ2-7 TRBD2 . TRBV27 CASSPLPGLASEQYF TGTGCCAGCAGTCCCCTTCCGGGACTAGCTTCCGAGCAGTACTTC
TRBJ2-3 . . TRBV4-2 CASSQVPQRELVTDTQYF TGTGCCAGCAGCCAAGTCCCCCAGAGGGAGTTGGTGACAGATACGCAGTATTTT
TRBJ1-1 TRBD1 . TRBV11-3 CASRPRTGETNTEAFF TGTGCCAGCAGACCTAGGACAGGCGAAACGAACACTGAAGCTTTCTTT
TRBJ1-5 . . TRBV4-1 CASRRKILDNQPQHF TGCGCCAGCAGGCGGAAGATATTAGATAATCAGCCCCAGCATTTT
TRBJ2-1 TRBD2 . TRBV7-2 CASSLGGASGGQFF TGTGCCAGCAGCTTAGGAGGGGCTAGCGGGGGGCAATTCTTC
TRBJ2-5 TRBD2 . TRBV7-9 CASSSRGGFSKETQYF TGTGCCAGCAGCTCCCGCGGGGGGTTTAGTAAGGAGACCCAGTACTTC
TRBJ2-3 TRBD2 . TRBV9 CASSQTRGGATDTQYF TGTGCCAGCAGCCAAACCCGGGGGGGAGCCACAGATACGCAGTATTTT
TRBJ2-7 TRBD1 . TRBV19 CASSRDRPSEQYF TGTGCCAGTAGCCGGGACAGGCCTTCTGAGCAGTACTTC
TRBJ2-3 . . TRBV5-6 CASSFQPGRGDTQYF TGTGCCAGCAGCTTCCAGCCTGGGCGAGGAGATACGCAGTATTTT
TRBJ2-5 . . TRBV7-2 CASSGAQETQYF TGTGCCAGCAGCGGGGCCCAAGAGACCCAGTACTTC
TRBJ2-7 TRBD2 . TRBV4-3 CASSQGSSGAYEQYF TGCGCCAGCAGCCAAGGTTCTAGCGGGGCCTACGAGCAGTACTTC
TRBJ2-1 . . TRBV11-2 CASSGRSYNEQFF TGTGCCAGCAGCGGGAGGTCTTACAATGAGCAGTTCTTC
TRBJ2-7 . few TRBV6-1 CASSELGGGSYEQYF TGTGCCAGCAGTGAACTAGGGGGGGGCTCCTACGAGCAGTACTTC
TRBJ1-6 . . TRBV30 CACEGWPPLHF TGTGCCTGCGAAGGTTGGCCACCCCTCCACTTT
TRBJ2-1 . . TRBV7-9 CASSATGLRLAHNEQFF TGTGCCAGCAGCGCTACTGGGCTGCGGCTAGCGCACAATGAGCAGTTCTTC